The entry below gives a single TCR beta chain sequence along with its context. Its antigen is undetermined. When more than 9 days of culture had elapsed, CD4+ T cells were isolated. Participants were vaccinated with two doses of either the BNT162b2 or mRNA-1273 vaccine. The study found no prior SARS-CoV-2 infection in the vaccine recipients, who tested negative for nucleocapsid antibodies. Sequenced by immunoSEQ multiplex PCR; TCRdb stores in-frame clones only, minus some. The sample holds tens of thousands of clones, less than 75% seen once. The source of the sample is a study of vaccination effects on CD4 cells after COVID-19. Overall study context: Expansion with viral peptide pools was applied to antigen-specific CD4+ T cells by the ViraFEST assay prior to sequencing.

The CDR3 runs 16 residues. The V and J ends lost 5 bases and 3 bases respectively, with 14 bases between them. Germline values: CDR1 MNHEY, CDR2 SMNVEV (reference sequence). This specimen was CD4+ T cells from PBMCs cultured without peptide, taken after COVID-19 vaccination. V usage is TRBV27 and J usage is TRBJ1-6; D is possibly TRBD1 (5 bases). The receptor was derived from a human donor who received a COVID-19 vaccine. CDR3 nucleotide sequence: TGTGCCAGCAGTCAGCAGGGACCCGTCTATAATTCACCCCTCCACTTT. It translates to CASSQQGPVYNSPLHF.